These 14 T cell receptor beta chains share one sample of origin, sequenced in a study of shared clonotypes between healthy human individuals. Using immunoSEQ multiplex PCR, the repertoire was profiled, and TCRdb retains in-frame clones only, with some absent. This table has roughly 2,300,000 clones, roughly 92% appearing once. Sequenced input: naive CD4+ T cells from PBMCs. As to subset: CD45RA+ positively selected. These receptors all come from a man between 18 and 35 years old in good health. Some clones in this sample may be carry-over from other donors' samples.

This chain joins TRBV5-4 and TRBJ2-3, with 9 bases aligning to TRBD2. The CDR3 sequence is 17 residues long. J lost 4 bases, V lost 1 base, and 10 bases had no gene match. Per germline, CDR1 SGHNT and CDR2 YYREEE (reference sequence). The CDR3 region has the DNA TGTGCCAGCAGCTTGCGGGAGACTAGCGGCCCGGCAGATACGCAGTATTTT. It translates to CASSLRETSGPADTQYF.

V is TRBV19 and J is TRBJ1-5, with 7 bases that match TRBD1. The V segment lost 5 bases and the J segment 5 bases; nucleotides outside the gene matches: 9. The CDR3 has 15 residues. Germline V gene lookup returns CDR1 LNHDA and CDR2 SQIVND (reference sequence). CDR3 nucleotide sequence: TGTGCCAGTAGTGAGATACAGGGGAAGGATCAGCCCCAGCATTTT. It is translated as CASSEIQGKDQPQHF.

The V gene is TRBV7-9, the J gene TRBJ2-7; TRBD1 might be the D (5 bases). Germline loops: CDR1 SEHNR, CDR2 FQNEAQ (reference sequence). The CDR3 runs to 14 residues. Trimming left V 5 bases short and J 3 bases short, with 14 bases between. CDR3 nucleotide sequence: TGTGCCAGCAGCCCATCGATCAGGGTCTACGAGCAGTACTTC. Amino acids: CASSPSIRVYEQYF.

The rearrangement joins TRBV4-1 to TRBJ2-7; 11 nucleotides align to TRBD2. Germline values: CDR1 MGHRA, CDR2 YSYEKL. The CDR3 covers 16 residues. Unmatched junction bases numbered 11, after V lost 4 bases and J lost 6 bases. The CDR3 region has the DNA TGCGCCAGCAGCCGGAGTGGAGGTAGCGGGAGGGGCGAGCAGTACTTC. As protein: CASSRSGGSGRGEQYF.

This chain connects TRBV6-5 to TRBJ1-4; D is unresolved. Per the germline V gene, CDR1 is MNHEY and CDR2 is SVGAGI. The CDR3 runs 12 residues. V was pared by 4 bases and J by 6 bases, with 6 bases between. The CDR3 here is CASSSSDEKLFF. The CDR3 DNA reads TGTGCCAGCAGTTCTTCAGATGAAAAACTGTTTTTT.

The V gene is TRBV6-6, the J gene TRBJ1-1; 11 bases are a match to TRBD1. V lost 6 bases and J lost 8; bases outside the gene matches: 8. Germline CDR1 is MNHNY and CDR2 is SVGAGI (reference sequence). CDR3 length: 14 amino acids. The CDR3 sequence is CASSRPGQGGEAFF. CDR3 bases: TGTGCCAGCAGCCGCCCGGGACAGGGGGGAGAAGCTTTCTTT.

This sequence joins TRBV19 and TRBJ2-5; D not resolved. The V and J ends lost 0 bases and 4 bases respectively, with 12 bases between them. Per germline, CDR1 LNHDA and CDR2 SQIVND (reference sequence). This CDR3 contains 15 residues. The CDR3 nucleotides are TGTGCCAGTAGTATAGAATACCTAGACCGAGAGACCCAGTACTTC. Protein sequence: CASSIEYLDRETQYF.

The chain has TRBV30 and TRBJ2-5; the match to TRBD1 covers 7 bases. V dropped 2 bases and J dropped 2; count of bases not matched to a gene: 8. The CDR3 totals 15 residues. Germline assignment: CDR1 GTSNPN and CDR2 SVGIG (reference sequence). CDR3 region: CAWSFPTGKQETQYF. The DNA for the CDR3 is TGTGCCTGGAGTTTCCCGACAGGGAAGCAAGAGACCCAGTACTTC. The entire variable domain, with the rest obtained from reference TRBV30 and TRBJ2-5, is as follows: SQTIHQWPATLVQPVGSPLSLECTVEGTSNPNLYWYRQAAGRGLQLLFYSVGIGQISSEVPQNLSASRPQDRQFILSSKKLLLSDSGFYLCAWSFPTGKQETQYFGPGTRLLVL.

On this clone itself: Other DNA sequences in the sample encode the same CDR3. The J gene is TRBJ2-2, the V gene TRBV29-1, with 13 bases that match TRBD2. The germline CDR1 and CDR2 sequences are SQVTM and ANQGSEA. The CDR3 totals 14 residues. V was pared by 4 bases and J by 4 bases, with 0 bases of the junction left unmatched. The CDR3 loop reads CSVGTSGSTGELFF. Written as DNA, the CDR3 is TGCAGCGTTGGGACTAGCGGGAGCACCGGGGAGCTGTTTTTT.

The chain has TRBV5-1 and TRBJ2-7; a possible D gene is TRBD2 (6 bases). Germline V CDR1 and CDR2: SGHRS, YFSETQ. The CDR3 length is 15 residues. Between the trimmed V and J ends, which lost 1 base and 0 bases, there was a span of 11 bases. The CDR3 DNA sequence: TGCGCCAGCAGCTTGAATGCGGGATCCTCCTACGAGCAGTACTTC. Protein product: CASSLNAGSSYEQYF.

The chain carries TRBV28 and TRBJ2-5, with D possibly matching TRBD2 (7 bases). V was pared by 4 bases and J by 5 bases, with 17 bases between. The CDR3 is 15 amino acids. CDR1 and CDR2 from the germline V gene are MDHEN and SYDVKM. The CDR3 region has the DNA TGTGCCAGCAGTTCCCATCAGGGGAGGGGGGAGACCCAGTACTTC. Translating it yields CASSSHQGRGETQYF.

The CDR3 DNA sequence: TGTGCCAGCAGTCAAGGAAGGACAGGCGTCACAGATACGCAGTATTTT. Its translation: CASSQGRTGVTDTQYF. The rearrangement links TRBV27 to TRBJ2-3; 7 bases match TRBD1. This CDR3 comprises 16 residues. Trimming at V came to 5 bases and at J to 2 bases, leaving 10 bases not matched to a gene. Germline V lookup: CDR1 MNHEY, CDR2 SMNVEV (reference sequence).

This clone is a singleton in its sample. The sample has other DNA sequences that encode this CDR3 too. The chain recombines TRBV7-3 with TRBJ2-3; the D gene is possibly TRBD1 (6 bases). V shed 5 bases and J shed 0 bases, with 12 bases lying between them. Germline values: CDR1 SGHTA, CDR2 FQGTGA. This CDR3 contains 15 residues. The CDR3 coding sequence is TGTGCCAGCAGCCTCCTCGGACAGAGCACAGATACGCAGTATTTT. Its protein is CASSLLGQSTDTQYF.

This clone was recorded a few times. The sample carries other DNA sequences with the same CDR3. CDR3 region: CASSEGYGYTF. The DNA of the CDR3 is TGTGCCAGTAGTGAGGGATATGGCTACACCTTC. The rearrangement joins TRBV19 to TRBJ1-2, with D hard to call. Germline lookup yields CDR1 LNHDA and CDR2 SQIVND (reference sequence). V was trimmed by 5 bases and J by 5 bases, leaving 6 bases between them. The CDR3 covers 11 residues.